The entry below describes one T cell receptor beta chain. The data are from a study of T cell changes during pregnancy in multiple sclerosis. Sequencing used immunoSEQ multiplex PCR; TCRdb keeps in-frame clones, though not all of them. The repertoire has under 110,000 clones, approximately 92% of them found once; the top ten carry 2.5% to 3.5%. With 5 bases removed from V and 5 bases from J, the gap between germline ends came to 15 bases. This CDR3 has 14 residues. Germline CDR1 SQVTM, CDR2 ANQGSEA. This receptor was taken from a female donor with multiple sclerosis, enrolled in a pregnancy study. The sample consisted of peripheral blood, taken in the second trimester of pregnancy. The chain combines TRBV29-1 with TRBJ2-2, with D maybe TRBD1 (5 bases). The CDR3 bases are TGCAGCGTTTTAAAAGGGGCGGAAACCGGGGAGCTGTTTTTT. Encoded protein: CSVLKGAETGELFF.